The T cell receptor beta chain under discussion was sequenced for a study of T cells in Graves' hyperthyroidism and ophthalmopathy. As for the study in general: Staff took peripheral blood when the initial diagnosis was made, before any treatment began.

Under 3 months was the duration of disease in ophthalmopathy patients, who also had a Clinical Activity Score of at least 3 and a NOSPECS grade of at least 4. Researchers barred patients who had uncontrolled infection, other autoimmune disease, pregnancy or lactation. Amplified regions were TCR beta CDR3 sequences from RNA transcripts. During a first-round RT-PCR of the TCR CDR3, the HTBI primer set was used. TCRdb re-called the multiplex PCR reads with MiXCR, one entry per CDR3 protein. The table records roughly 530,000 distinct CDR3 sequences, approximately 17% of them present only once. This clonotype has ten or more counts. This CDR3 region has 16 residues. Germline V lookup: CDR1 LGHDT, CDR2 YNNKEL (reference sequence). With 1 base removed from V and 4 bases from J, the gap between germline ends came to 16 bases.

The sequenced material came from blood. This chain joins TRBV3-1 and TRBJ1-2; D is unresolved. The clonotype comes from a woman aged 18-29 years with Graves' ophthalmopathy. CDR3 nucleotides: TGTGCCAGCAGCCAAGGGATGACTAAGACGGGCTATGGCTACACCTTC. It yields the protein CASSQGMTKTGYGYTF.